This TCR beta chain derives from a study of regulatory T cells in long-lasting Graves disease. Libraries of TCR beta came from iRepertoire HTBI primers plus Arm-PCR of CDR3 regions. TCRdb re-derived calls from the multiplex PCR reads in MiXCR, one entry per CDR3 protein. The table records 400,000 to 650,000 distinct CDR3 sequences, roughly a sixth of them present only once. At least ten counts were recorded for this clonotype. Time point denoted: newly diagnosed GD, antithyroid drugs for less than 3 months. Construction of the TCR library relied on RNA isolated from PBMCs. As collected, the peripheral blood samples measured around 9 milliliters each and went into EDTA tubes. This sample also belongs to another study, concerning T cells in Graves' hyperthyroidism and ophthalmopathy.

The clonotype was recovered from a woman aged 40-65 years with Graves disease. The source was peripheral blood mononuclear cells (PBMCs), collected at new diagnosis, from a patient treated with antithyroid drugs.

Here the CDR3 reads CASSQAVETQYF. The CDR3 region has the DNA TGTGCCAGCAGCCAAGCGGTGGAGACCCAGTACTTC. The V gene is TRBV3-1, the J gene TRBJ2-5, with unresolved D. The CDR3 contains 12 residues. Germline CDR1 and CDR2: LGHDT and YNNKEL (reference sequence). V was trimmed by 1 base and J by 5 bases, leaving 5 bases between them.